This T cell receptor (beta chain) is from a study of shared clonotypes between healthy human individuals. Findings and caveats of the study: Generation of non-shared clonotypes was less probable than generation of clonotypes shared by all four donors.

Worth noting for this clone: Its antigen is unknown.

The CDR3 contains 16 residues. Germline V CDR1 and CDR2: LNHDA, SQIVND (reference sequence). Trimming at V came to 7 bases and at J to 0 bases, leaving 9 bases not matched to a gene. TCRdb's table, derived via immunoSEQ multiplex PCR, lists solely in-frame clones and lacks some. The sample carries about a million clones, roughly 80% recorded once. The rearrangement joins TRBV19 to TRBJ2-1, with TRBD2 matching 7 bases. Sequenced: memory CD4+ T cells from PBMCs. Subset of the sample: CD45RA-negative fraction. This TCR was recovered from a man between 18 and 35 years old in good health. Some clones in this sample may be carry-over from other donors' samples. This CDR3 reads CASTQRGRSSYNEQFF. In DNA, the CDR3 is TGTGCCAGTACTCAGCGGGGCCGGAGCTCCTACAATGAGCAGTTCTTC.